This TCR beta chain appears in the sequencing data of a study of T cells in Graves' hyperthyroidism and ophthalmopathy. In this sample, this clonotype turned up many times. Its cognate antigen is unknown. RNA transcripts served as the template for amplifying TCR beta CDR3 regions. The TCR CDR3 first-round RT-PCR relied on the HTBI primer set. TCRdb analysed the multiplex PCR reads with MiXCR anew, one entry per CDR3 protein. The table lists approximately 500,000 distinct CDR3 sequences, about 43% of them singletons. Overall study results and limits: Blood also held most thyroid clonotypes expanded beyond 0.001.

Losses at the gene ends were 5 bases for V and 5 bases for J; bases not matched to a gene: 10. The CDR3 spans 15 residues. Sequencing input: peripheral blood or thyroid tissue (not recorded which). The receptor was isolated from a woman under 30 with Graves' hyperthyroidism. This chain uses TRBV12-3 or TRBV12-4 with TRBJ2-5; 8 bases are shared with TRBD1. DNA for the CDR3: TGTGCCAGCAGTACCCACAGGGGGTCCTCCGAGACCCAGTACTTC. Amino acids: CASSTHRGSSETQYF.